This T cell receptor (beta chain) was sequenced for a study of breast tumors, draining lymph nodes, adjacent tissues. Study results and limitations: Findings are consistent with lymph node origin and intratumoral expansion of most tumor T cells. Data only fit, rather than demonstrated, lymph node origin of most tumor T cells. Luminal-like breast cancer showed significantly greater tumor-nontumor repertoire similarity than basal-like breast cancer did. Tumor repertoires ranked between lymph nodes and nontumor tissue in diversity, with V and J gene preferences.

Points on this clonotype: The antigen is unknown.

V lost 6 bases and J 2 bases, leaving 4 bases between the germline ends. The CDR3 is made up of 11 amino acids. From germline, CDR1 is MRHNA and CDR2 SNTAGT. TCRdb fed the multiplex PCR reads into MiXCR, producing one record per CDR3 protein. The data contain fewer than 200,000 distinct CDR3 sequences, approximately 33% of them singletons. Axillary draining lymph nodes of breast cancer patients supplied the node samples. Sequencing was performed on axillary lymph node tissue. The chain combines TRBV6-4 with TRBJ1-2; D unclear. This clonotype originated in a female donor with breast cancer. Some clones in this sample may be carry-over from other donors' samples. The CDR3 DNA is TGTGCCAGCAGACAGAACTATGGCTACACCTTC. This gives the protein CASRQNYGYTF.